Listed below are T cell receptor beta chains from one sample, sequenced in a study of blood T cell repertoires in COVID-19. Sequenced by immunoSEQ multiplex PCR; TCRdb stores in-frame clones only, minus some. The sample lists around 40,000 clones, 94% occurring once. The sample comprised peripheral blood. Every receptor here comes from a human donor with active COVID-19. The donor label of this sample is uncertain. CDR3s include the opening cysteine and the closing phenylalanine or tryptophan. A D gene is named only where the DNA matches it firmly. A row's size may be missing; if present it is once, few, many or a size class.

TRBJ1-1 | . | TRBV5-1 | . | TGCGCCAGCAGCTTGGGGCTTCACACTGAAGCTTTCTTT | CASSLGLHTEAFF
TRBJ2-2 | . | TRBV5-1 | . | TGCGCCAGCAGCCCCACAACAGGGACCGGGGAGCTGTTTTTT | CASSPTTGTGELFF
TRBJ2-1 | . | TRBV7-2 | . | TGTGCCAGCAGCCCGAGGCGGGCGCGGGACAATGAGCAGTTCTTC | CASSPRRARDNEQFF
TRBJ2-3 | TRBD1 | TRBV5-1 | . | TGCGCCAGCAGCTTGGGGGACAGTATTGCAGATACGCAGTATTTT | CASSLGDSIADTQYF
TRBJ2-7 | TRBD1 | TRBV28 | . | TGTGCCAGCAGTCTCCGGACAGGCATCTACGAGCAGTACTTC | CASSLRTGIYEQYF
TRBJ1-5 | . | TRBV5-1 | . | TGCGCCAGCAGCTCGCAATCAGGGGACCCGGAGACTTTT | CASSSQSGDPETF
TRBJ1-2 | . | TRBV7-9 | . | TGTGCCAGCAGCTTTGGGGCTAATGGCTACACCTTC | CASSFGANGYTF
TRBJ2-7 | TRBD2 | TRBV3-1/TRBV3-2 | . | TGTGCCAGCAGCCAAGCGCCTAGCGGGGGGGCCTACGAGCAGTACTTC | CASSQAPSGGAYEQYF
TRBJ2-1 | TRBD2 | TRBV4-2 | . | TGTGCCAGCAGCGGGACTAGCGGGGGGGACAATGAGCAGTTCTTC | CASSGTSGGDNEQFF
TRBJ2-2 | . | TRBV14 | . | TGTGCCAGCAGCCCCCCAAGTTGGGAGCCTGCCGGGGAGCTGTTTTTT | CASSPPSWEPAGELFF
TRBJ1-3 | . | TRBV19 | . | TGTGCCAGCCGGGAGGATTTAGGGGTGAGAGGAAACACCATATATTTT | CASREDLGVRGNTIYF
TRBJ1-1 | . | TRBV14 | few | TGTGCCAGCAGCCAACGACAGTTGAGAATGAACACTGAAGCTTTCTTT | CASSQRQLRMNTEAFF
TRBJ2-2 | . | TRBV3-1/TRBV3-2 | . | TGTGCCAGCAGCCCCTTCGGGGAGGGGGAGCTGTTTTTT | CASSPFGEGELFF
TRBJ2-7 | . | TRBV27 | . | TGTGCCAGCAGTTCCATGACAGGAACCTACGAGCAGTACTTC | CASSSMTGTYEQYF
TRBJ1-2 | . | TRBV7-9 | few | TGTGCCAGCAGCCTACAGGGCAACTATGGCTACACCTTC | CASSLQGNYGYTF
TRBJ2-1 | . | TRBV27 | . | TGTGCCAGCAGTCCGACTCCACCGGGAGTCCCCAATGAGCAGTTCTTC | CASSPTPPGVPNEQFF
TRBJ2-3 | . | TRBV19 | . | TGTGCCAGTAGTCGCCCAGGGGTTAATACGCAGTATTTT | CASSRPGVNTQYF
TRBJ2-3 | . | TRBV2 | . | TGTGCCAGCAGTGATGCAGGTTATACGCAGTATTTT | CASSDAGYTQYF
TRBJ1-3 | TRBD1 | TRBV28 | . | TGTGCCAGCAGTTCCCAAATCGCCGGGACAGGGGGGATTGGAAACACCATATATTTT | CASSSQIAGTGGIGNTIYF
TRBJ1-4 | TRBD1 | TRBV2 | . | TGTGCCAGCAGTGCCGACAGGGGCTCTAATGAAAAACTGTTTTTT | CASSADRGSNEKLFF
TRBJ2-3 | TRBD2 | TRBV7-2 | . | TGTGCCAGCAGCGTGGGACTAGCGGGCCGAGGGGATACGCAGTATTTT | CASSVGLAGRGDTQYF
TRBJ2-7 | TRBD2 | TRBV3-1/TRBV3-2 | . | TGTGCCAGCAGCCAAGTCTTAGCGGGGGACTACGAGCAGTACTTC | CASSQVLAGDYEQYF
TRBJ1-5 | . | TRBV19 | . | TGTGCCAGTAGTATTGGGGCCCGTGTAAGCAATCAGCCCCAGCATTTT | CASSIGARVSNQPQHF
TRBJ2-5 | . | TRBV6-1 | . | TGTGCCAGCAGTGAAGTACACGGGGAGACCCAGTACTTC | CASSEVHGETQYF
TRBJ2-5 | TRBD2 | TRBV5-1 | . | TGCGCCAGCAGCTTCCTTCTAGCGGCACAAGAGACCCAGTACTTC | CASSFLLAAQETQYF
TRBJ2-5 | TRBD2 | TRBV19 | . | TGTGCCAGTAGTATAGTGTTAGCGGGAGGGGAGACCCAGTACTTC | CASSIVLAGGETQYF
TRBJ1-6 | TRBD1 | TRBV3-1/TRBV3-2 | . | TGTGCCAGCAGCCAGGGACAGAATAATAATTCACCCCTCCACTTT | CASSQGQNNNSPLHF
TRBJ1-2 | . | TRBV11-1 | . | TGTGCCAGCAGCTTGCAGGGGTATGGCTACACCTTC | CASSLQGYGYTF
TRBJ2-7 | TRBD2 | TRBV5-5 | medium-sized | TGTGCCAGCAGCTTGGGAGCTAGCGGGGGCTACGAGCAGTACTTC | CASSLGASGGYEQYF
TRBJ2-7 | . | TRBV4-3 | . | TGCGCCAGCAGCCGCGCTAGGTCCTCCTACGAGCAGTACTTC | CASSRARSSYEQYF
TRBJ1-1 | . | TRBV6-5 | . | TGTGCCAGCTCTTGGCAGGGGAACACTGAAGCTTTCTTT | CASSWQGNTEAFF
TRBJ1-1 | . | TRBV10-3 | . | TGTGCCATCAGAGATGAAATCCGGGACACCGGAAAGAACACTGAAGCTTTCTTT | CAIRDEIRDTGKNTEAFF
TRBJ1-1 | TRBD1 | TRBV7-2 | . | TGTGCCAGCAGCGCGCGGGACAGGGGTGACACTGAAGCTTTCTTT | CASSARDRGDTEAFF
TRBJ2-1 | . | TRBV28 | . | TGTGCCAGCAGTTTAAGGACAGTTGTATTTGAACAGTTCTTC | CASSLRTVVFEQFF
TRBJ1-3 | . | TRBV18 | . | TGTGCCAGCTCACCACCCGGTCAGGGCAACACCATATATTTT | CASSPPGQGNTIYF
TRBJ1-1 | TRBD1 | TRBV6-6 | . | TGTGCCAGCAGTTCACCCGACAGGGGGCACACTGAAGCTTTCTTT | CASSSPDRGHTEAFF
TRBJ2-3 | TRBD1 | TRBV18 | . | TGTGCCAGCTCACCAGCTGTCGGGACAGGGGGCACAGATACGCAGTATTTT | CASSPAVGTGGTDTQYF
TRBJ2-5 | . | TRBV7-6 | . | TGTGCCAGCAGCTTAGAGGCAGGGCGGGAGACCCAGTACTTC | CASSLEAGRETQYF
TRBJ2-7 | TRBD2 | TRBV19 | . | TGTGCCAGTAGACGTAGTGGACTAGCGGGAGTGAACGAGCAGTACTTC | CASRRSGLAGVNEQYF
TRBJ2-2 | TRBD1 | TRBV5-6 | . | TGTGCCAGCAGCTACCTAGACAGGGGTAACGGGGAGCTGTTTTTT | CASSYLDRGNGELFF
TRBJ1-1 | . | TRBV10-1 | . | TGCGCCAGCAGTGATCGAAGGGGGAACACTGAAGCTTTCTTT | CASSDRRGNTEAFF
TRBJ1-4 | . | TRBV7-2 | . | TGTGCCAGCAGCCGGTCATCTAATGAAAAACTGTTTTTT | CASSRSSNEKLFF
TRBJ2-3 | . | TRBV4-1 | . | TGCGCCAGCAGCCAAGTTTCGGGAGCGGATACGCAGTATTTT | CASSQVSGADTQYF
TRBJ1-6 | TRBD1 | TRBV3-1/TRBV3-2 | . | TGTGCCAGCAGCCAAGAGTCCCGGACAGGTGTAGATGGGAATTCACCCCTCCACTTT | CASSQESRTGVDGNSPLHF
TRBJ2-7 | . | TRBV20-1 | . | TGCAGTTCTGAGAGGCGCTACGAGCAGTACTTC | CSSERRYEQYF
TRBJ2-6 | . | TRBV5-1 | . | TGCGCCAGCAGCCCGCCACAGGTGGGGGCCAACGTCCTGACTTTC | CASSPPQVGANVLTF
TRBJ2-2 | . | TRBV29-1 | . | TGCAGCGTTGCTGGGACACCACCCGGGGAGCTGTTTTTT | CSVAGTPPGELFF
TRBJ2-3 | TRBD2 | TRBV6-5 | . | TGTGCCAGCAGTAGACTAGCGGGGGCCACAGATACGCAGTATTTT | CASSRLAGATDTQYF
TRBJ2-6 | . | TRBV12-5 | . | TGTGCTAGTGCGAGCTCTGGGGCCAACGTCCTGACTTTC | CASASSGANVLTF
TRBJ1-1 | TRBD1 | TRBV18 | . | TGTGCCAGCTCACCAGGGACAGGGAACACTGAAGCTTTCTTT | CASSPGTGNTEAFF
TRBJ2-7 | TRBD1 | TRBV6-6 | . | TGTGCCAGCAGTTGGGACAGACGTTACGAGCAGTACTTC | CASSWDRRYEQYF
TRBJ2-1 | TRBD2 | TRBV6-6 | . | TGTGCCAGCAGTTACTTTACTAGCGGCTACAATGAGCAGTTCTTC | CASSYFTSGYNEQFF
TRBJ1-6 | . | TRBV6-2/TRBV6-3 | once | TGTGCCAGCAGCCCTATCCAGGGGTCCTATAATTCACCCCTCCACTTT | CASSPIQGSYNSPLHF
TRBJ1-2 | TRBD1 | TRBV15 | . | TGTGCCACCAGCAGAGGCACAGGGGGGGCGGACTATGGCTACACCTTC | CATSRGTGGADYGYTF
TRBJ2-7 | . | TRBV6-5 | . | TGTGCCAGCAGGCGGGATCTCGAGCAGTACTTC | CASRRDLEQYF
TRBJ2-5 | . | TRBV13 | . | TGTGCCAGTTCCACAGGCACTGAGACCCAGTACTTC | CASSTGTETQYF
TRBJ2-7 | . | TRBV7-8 | . | TGTGCCAGCGTCCCTCGGGGGTATAGCGGACCCTACGAGCAGTACTTC | CASVPRGYSGPYEQYF
TRBJ1-1 | . | TRBV11-3 | . | TGTGCCAGCAGCCGGGGGGGAGCGGACAGCCTCACTGAAGCTTTCTTT | CASSRGGADSLTEAFF